Listed below are T cell receptor beta chains from one sample, sequenced in a study of T cell responses to AZD1222 COVID-19 vaccine. Profiling relied on immunoSEQ multiplex PCR, and the TCRdb table lists in-frame clones only, not all of them. Counted here are 150,000 or so clones, less than 90% occurring once; the ten biggest clones make up 5.5%. Source: peripheral blood, taken on day 0 of MenACWY control vaccination. The receptors stem from an adult in good health. The CDR3 runs from the conserved cysteine through the conserved F or W. Each record gives: clone size, D gene, J gene, V gene, CDR3 DNA, CDR3 protein. The D gene is left open where the match is weak. The size entry is marked missing in some rows and otherwise reads once, few, many or a size class.

- | TRBD2 | TRBJ2-2 | TRBV7-3 | TGTGCCAGCAGCTTAGCGGGAGAGGACACCGGGGAGCTGTTTTTT | CASSLAGEDTGELFF
- | - | TRBJ2-3 | TRBV24-1 | TGTGCCACCAGCGATCGGCTGGGTGGCACAGATACGCAGTATTTT | CATSDRLGGTDTQYF
once | - | TRBJ1-6 | TRBV6-6 | TGTGCCAGCAGCCAACAGGTACCAGGCCATTCACCCCTCCACTTT | CASSQQVPGHSPLHF
- | TRBD1 | TRBJ1-6 | TRBV15 | TGTGCCACCAGAAGACAGGGTGGGAATTCACCCCTCCACTTT | CATRRQGGNSPLHF
- | TRBD2 | TRBJ2-1 | TRBV24-1 | TGTGCCACCAGTGATGGGACTAGCGGGAGAAGGAATGAGCAGTTCTTC | CATSDGTSGRRNEQFF
- | TRBD1 | TRBJ2-5 | TRBV5-1 | TGCGCCAGCACCCTGCAGGGGGAAGAGACCCAGTACTTC | CASTLQGEETQYF
- | - | TRBJ2-2 | TRBV6-1 | TGTGCCAGCAGTGAAGGCTACTACACCGGGGAGCTGTTTTTT | CASSEGYYTGELFF
- | - | TRBJ1-2 | TRBV6-5 | TGTGCCAGCAGGAGGGGTGTCGGAAACTATGGCTACACCTTC | CASRRGVGNYGYTF
- | TRBD1 | TRBJ1-4 | TRBV5-1 | TGCGCCAGCAGCTTGGCCCTAGGGGGCCCTGAGGAAAAACTGTTTTTT | CASSLALGGPEEKLFF
- | - | TRBJ1-3 | TRBV9 | TGTGCCAGCAGCCCCCGGGGGCTTGGGGGAAACACCATATATTTT | CASSPRGLGGNTIYF
- | - | TRBJ1-4 | TRBV19 | TGTGCCAGTAGGCCCCCCGGGGCAACTAATGAAAAACTGTTTTTT | CASRPPGATNEKLFF
once | TRBD2 | TRBJ2-3 | TRBV5-3 | TGTGCCAGAAGCTTGAACGCCTGGACTAGCGGGGGTTGCACAGATACGCAGTATTTT | CARSLNAWTSGGCTDTQYF
- | - | TRBJ1-1 | TRBV4-1 | TGCGCCAGCAGCCAAGATTCGTTGGTGAACACTGAAGCTTTCTTT | CASSQDSLVNTEAFF
once | - | TRBJ1-1 | TRBV11-3 | TGTGCCAGCAGCCCCGTAAGGGGATTGGGCACTGAAGCTTTCTTT | CASSPVRGLGTEAFF
- | - | TRBJ2-3 | TRBV30 | TGTGCCTGGAGTCCCATAGGGGCCTCAGATACGCAGTATTTT | CAWSPIGASDTQYF
- | - | TRBJ1-4 | TRBV7-9 | TGTGCCAGCAGCTCCGAGGGGGGATGGGGTGAAAAACTGTTTTTT | CASSSEGGWGEKLFF
- | - | TRBJ1-5 | TRBV19 | TGTGCCAGTAGTATAATCGGCAGGTTGAGCGATCAGCCCCAGCATTTT | CASSIIGRLSDQPQHF
- | TRBD1 | TRBJ1-2 | TRBV7-6 | TGTGCCAGCAGCTCAAGCCCCCGGACAGGGGGTGACTACACCTTC | CASSSSPRTGGDYTF
- | TRBD2 | TRBJ2-5 | TRBV7-6 | TGTGCCAGCAGCCGGGGACTAGCAGGCCAAAGGCAAGAGACCCAGTACTTC | CASSRGLAGQRQETQYF
- | TRBD1 | TRBJ2-1 | TRBV23-1 | TGCGCCACAGGGGGCTACTACAATGAGCAGTTCTTC | CATGGYYNEQFF
- | - | TRBJ1-2 | TRBV30 | TGTGCCTGGAGTGTACGGCACAGCCGAAGCGGGGGAGGCTACACCTTC | CAWSVRHSRSGGGYTF
- | - | TRBJ1-1 | TRBV2 | TGTGCCAGCAGTGTCGGACGGACGAACACTGAAGCTTTCTTT | CASSVGRTNTEAFF
few | - | TRBJ2-7 | TRBV12-3/TRBV12-4 | TGTGCCAGCAGATACGGGACTTTGTACGAGCAGTACTTC | CASRYGTLYEQYF
- | TRBD1 | TRBJ1-1 | TRBV10-3 | TGTGCCATCAATGGACAGGGGGTCAGCACTGAAGCTTTCTTT | CAINGQGVSTEAFF
- | TRBD1 | TRBJ1-4 | TRBV5-1 | TGCGCCAGCAGCTTCGGAGGGGGCGATGAAAAACTGTTTTTT | CASSFGGGDEKLFF
once | - | TRBJ2-2 | TRBV13 | TGTGCCAGCAGCCCCGTCTTAGAAACCGGGGAGCTGTTTTTT | CASSPVLETGELFF
- | - | TRBJ2-2 | TRBV7-2 | TGTGCCAGCAGCTTAATGGGTCGCCGGGGCACCGGGGAGCTGTTTTTT | CASSLMGRRGTGELFF
- | TRBD2 | TRBJ2-3 | TRBV15 | TGTGCCACCGGTAGGGCGGGAGGAGAGGCAGATACGCAGTATTTT | CATGRAGGEADTQYF
once | - | TRBJ1-2 | TRBV24-1 | TGTGCCACTCAGGAAGGGGGGCTGGACTTTGGCTACACCTTC | CATQEGGLDFGYTF
- | TRBD2 | TRBJ2-7 | TRBV5-4 | TGTGCCAGCAGGCTAGCGGGAGGGCCTTACGAGCAGTACTTC | CASRLAGGPYEQYF
- | - | TRBJ1-2 | TRBV5-1 | TGCGCCAGCAGCTTGGCGGGCAGGGGAGGCGGCTACACCTTC | CASSLAGRGGGYTF
- | TRBD1 | TRBJ1-6 | TRBV7-9 | TGTGCCAGCAGCTCCCGGACAGGGGGCCGAAATTCACCCCTCCACTTT | CASSSRTGGRNSPLHF
- | - | TRBJ1-3 | TRBV5-1 | TGCGCCAGCAGGCCGAATCTGAGCTCTGGAAACACCATATATTTT | CASRPNLSSGNTIYF
many | - | TRBJ1-1 | TRBV4-3 | TGCGCCAGCAGCCGCATTGGACGGAAGAACACTGAAGCTTTCTTT | CASSRIGRKNTEAFF
few | - | TRBJ1-4 | TRBV5-1 | TGCGCCAGCAGGGAGGGGATTAATGAAAAACTGTTTTTT | CASREGINEKLFF
- | - | TRBJ1-2 | TRBV18 | TGTGCCAGCTCACCACCGAGTTCCGACAGCCCCTATGGCTACACCTTC | CASSPPSSDSPYGYTF
- | - | TRBJ2-7 | TRBV5-1 | TGCGCCAGCAGCTTGGGGGGCGTGGCGGGGCTCGTCGGAGGCGAGCAGTACTTC | CASSLGGVAGLVGGEQYF
- | - | TRBJ1-5 | TRBV2 | TGTGCCAGCAGTCCCAGGACTTCCGCGGGGCAGCCCCAGCATTTT | CASSPRTSAGQPQHF
- | TRBD1 | TRBJ2-2 | TRBV7-2 | TGTGCCAGCAGCTCCCGGGACAGGGCCCTATACCCCGGGGAGCTGTTTTTT | CASSSRDRALYPGELFF
few | TRBD2 | TRBJ2-1 | TRBV5-1 | TGCGCCAGCAACACGGGACTAGCGGGAGCGCCGATTTACAATGAGCAGTTCTTC | CASNTGLAGAPIYNEQFF
- | - | TRBJ2-1 | TRBV19 | TGTGCCAGTACCTCGCCCCGTACTGGAAAGCAGTTCTTC | CASTSPRTGKQFF
few | - | TRBJ2-7 | TRBV11-2 | TGTGCCAGCAGCTCTGGGGATCTAGTTGCCTTCGAGCAGTACTTC | CASSSGDLVAFEQYF
- | - | TRBJ1-2 | TRBV6-5 | TGTGCCAGCAGGGGGGACGGCTATGGCTACACCTTC | CASRGDGYGYTF
once | TRBD2 | TRBJ2-3 | TRBV5-1 | TGCGCCAGCAGCTTAACCGGGGGGGCCGGCTCAGATACGCAGTATTTT | CASSLTGGAGSDTQYF
- | TRBD2 | TRBJ2-4 | TRBV7-2 | TGTGCCAGCAGCCCCGCACTAGCGGGAGGTGGGATTCAGTACTTC | CASSPALAGGGIQYF